This T cell receptor (beta chain) originates from a study of T cell responses to AZD1222 COVID-19 vaccine. In regard to this clone: As yet, its antigen is unknown.

Regarding the study as a whole: Repertoire samples came only from after the peak T cell response. Within unmutated variant regions lay the reported targets of nearly half of spike-specific TCRs. Receipt of two AZD1222 doses was followed by a rise in Spike-specific TCR breadth and depth.

The data were produced by immunoSEQ multiplex PCR, yet TCRdb's version contains in-frame clones alone and is incomplete. The sample has 150,000 to 200,000 clones, roughly nine tenths seen once; the top ten hold approximately 3%. The CDR3 sequence is 14 residues long. Germline V gene data show CDR1 as LGHNA and CDR2 as YNFKEQ. The trim removed 4 bases at V and 7 bases at J, leaving 3 bases unmatched. This specimen was peripheral blood, taken on day 0 of AZD1222 vaccination. The genes are TRBV4-2 and TRBJ1-6, with 8 bases identical to TRBD1. The clonotype comes from an adult in good health. CDR3 protein: CASSLDRENSPLHF. The CDR3 coding sequence is TGTGCCAGCAGCCTGGACAGGGAGAATTCACCCCTCCACTTT.